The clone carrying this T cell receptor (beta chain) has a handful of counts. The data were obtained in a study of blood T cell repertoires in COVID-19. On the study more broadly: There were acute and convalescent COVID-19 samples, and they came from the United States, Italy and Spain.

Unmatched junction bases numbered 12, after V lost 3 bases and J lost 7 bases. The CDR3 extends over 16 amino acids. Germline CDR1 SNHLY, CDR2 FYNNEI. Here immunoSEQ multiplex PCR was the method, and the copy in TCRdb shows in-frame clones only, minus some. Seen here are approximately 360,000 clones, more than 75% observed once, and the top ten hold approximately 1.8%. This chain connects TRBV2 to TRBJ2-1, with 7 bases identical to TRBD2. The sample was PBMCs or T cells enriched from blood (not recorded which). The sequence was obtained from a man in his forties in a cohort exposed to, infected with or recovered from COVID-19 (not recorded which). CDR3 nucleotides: TGTGCCAGCAGTGACGGGCGGGAGAGGGGAGGGAATGAGCAGTTCTTC. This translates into CASSDGRERGGNEQFF.